The 2 T cell receptor beta chains below were found in one sample sequenced in a study of T cell repertoires in ileal Crohn's disease (dated 2019 in TCRdb). The meaning of the sample's time point label: neoterminal ileum biopsy at postoperative endoscopy, about 6 months after surgery. The library was built by means of the immunoSEQ multiplex PCR assay. TCRdb retrieved this table from immuneACCESS and kept in-frame rearrangements only. Not all clones are present; in checked studies, unresolved V genes account for under half, and no reason is known for the remainder. This sample gives approximately 10,000 clones in total; 79% of them show up just once. The ten biggest clones cover approximately 7% of the sample. The sample was ileal tissue. These receptors all come from an adult with Crohn's disease.

V usage is TRBV11-2 and J usage is TRBJ2-4, with TRBD2 matching 15 bases. The ends lost 5 bases at V and 6 bases at J; junction bases unmatched: 5. The CDR3 has 16 residues. CDR1 is SGHAT and CDR2 is FQNNGV in the germline V gene. Here the CDR3 DNA reads TGTGCCAGCAGCCCGGGACTAGCGGGGGGCCTAAACATTCAGTACTTC. It is translated as CASSPGLAGGLNIQYF.

The DNA for the CDR3 is TGTGCCAGCAGTGAAGCTAGCGGGGGGGCCTACGAGCAGTACTTC. Protein: CASSEASGGAYEQYF. This chain connects TRBV6-1 to TRBJ2-7, with 11 bases identical to TRBD2. From germline, CDR1 is MNHNS and CDR2 SASEGT. The length of the CDR3 is 15 residues. After removal of 0 bases from V and 2 bases from J, the junction contained 0 bases not matched to a gene.